The T cell receptor beta chain under discussion was sequenced for a study of T cell responses to AZD1222 COVID-19 vaccine. Overall study findings and caveats: Clonal diversity was possibly underestimated, and white British individuals and females predominated among donors. Seropositive AZD1222 recipients at baseline numbered only five or six.

A note on this clone: Its antigen is unidentified.

The CDR3 contains 13 residues. Germline V gene sequence: CDR1 SGHDT, CDR2 YYEEEE. V was pared by 8 bases and J by 4 bases, with 13 bases between. Using immunoSEQ multiplex PCR, the repertoire was profiled, and TCRdb retains in-frame clones only, with some absent. This repertoire shows about 100,000 clones, about 86% found once; its top ten account for roughly 6%. Source: peripheral blood, taken on day 0 of AZD1222 vaccination. The V and J genes are TRBV5-6 and TRBJ2-1, with D maybe TRBD1 (6 bases). The source is an adult in good health. The CDR3 is CASQQGPYNEQFF. The DNA for the CDR3 is TGTGCCAGTCAACAGGGTCCGTACAATGAGCAGTTCTTC.